These T cell receptor beta chains were read from a single sample in a study of T cell repertoires in cytomegalovirus infection. No cognate antigen is known for these TCRs. TCRdb reprocessed the reads with MiXCR, giving one entry per CDR3 protein. Altogether about 920,000 distinct CDR3 sequences are present, approximately 31% being singletons, with the ten largest covering 13%. Sequences were derived from cultured CD8+ T cells from PBMCs, sampled from culture after CMV antigen stimulation. These receptors all come from a human donor in good health (CMV status not recorded). Some clones in this sample may be carry-over from other donors' samples. Each CDR3 is given with its conserved first and last residue. D genes are given only for firm matches. The size field is filled for only some rows; it gives once, few, many or a size class.

len | j_gene | v_gene | abundance | d_gene | CDR3nt | CDR3aa
14 | TRBJ1-1 | TRBV12-3/TRBV12-4 | many | TRBD1 | TGTGCCAGCAGTCTCCGGGACAGGGTTGCTGAAGCTTTCTTT | CASSLRDRVAEAFF
16 | TRBJ1-2 | TRBV7-2 | - | - | TGTGCCAGCAGCTTAGCGGTTGTCGGACGATCCGCCGGCTACACCTTC | CASSLAVVGRSAGYTF
15 | TRBJ1-2 | TRBV11-2 | - | TRBD1 | TGTGCCAGCATCAATCCGGGACAGGGTTTTATGAGCTACACCTTC | CASINPGQGFMSYTF
17 | TRBJ2-4 | TRBV2 | - | - | TGTGCCAGCAGTGAAGCGAGGGCAGCGAAAAAACAAAACATTCAGTACTTC | CASSEARAAKKQNIQYF
17 | TRBJ2-3 | TRBV6-1 | - | - | TGTGTCAGCAGTGAAGCGCCGAGTGGGAGGATGGCAGATACGCAGTATTTT | CVSSEAPSGRMADTQYF
17 | TRBJ1-4 | TRBV7-4 | many | - | TGTGCCAGCACTTCGGAGGATGAGGGGCCAGCTAATGAAAAACTGTTTTTT | CASTSEDEGPANEKLFF
16 | TRBJ2-3 | TRBV10-3 | few | TRBD1 | TGTGCCATCAGGCGCTGGGACAGGGCTAGCACAGATACGCAGTATTTT | CAIRRWDRASTDTQYF
14 | TRBJ1-1 | TRBV19 | few | TRBD1 | TGTGCCAGTAGACAACAGGGGGTGAACACTGAAGCTTTCTTT | CASRQQGVNTEAFF
16 | TRBJ2-5 | TRBV4-1 | - | - | TGCGCCAGCAGCCAAGCGTTGGACACTACTCAAGAGACCCAGTACTTC | CASSQALDTTQETQYF
15 | TRBJ2-2 | TRBV4-1 | few | - | TGCGCCAGCAGCCAGGGTCGCAGTGGCACCGGGGAGCTGTTTTTT | CASSQGRSGTGELFF
13 | TRBJ1-1 | TRBV12-3/TRBV12-4 | few | TRBD1 | TGTGCCATTAGGAAGGAGGGGGACAGGGGAGCTTTCTTT | CAIRKEGDRGAFF
15 | TRBJ1-5 | TRBV9 | once | - | TGTGCCAGCAGCGTAGGCTGGACTAGCAATCAGCCCCAGCATTTT | CASSVGWTSNQPQHF
14 | TRBJ2-1 | TRBV6-5 | - | TRBD2 | TGTGCCAGCACCGTTAGCGGGGGTGACAATGAGCGGTTCTTC | CASTVSGGDNERFF
13 | TRBJ1-1 | TRBV4-1 | - | - | TGCGCCAGCAGGGTCCTTGAGAACACTGAAGCTTTCTTT | CASRVLENTEAFF
15 | TRBJ2-4 | TRBV7-2 | many | TRBD1 | TGTGCCAGCAGCTTAACAGGGGGATTCAAAAACATTCAGTACTTC | CASSLTGGFKNIQYF
8 | TRBJ2-1 | TRBV9 | - | - | TGTGCCAGCAGCGAGGGGGTCTTC | CASSEGVF
15 | TRBJ1-1 | TRBV5-6 | - | - | TGTGCCAGCAGCGGGCCCCCTCTAGGGGAGGCGGAAGCTTTCTTT | CASSGPPLGEAEAFF
16 | TRBJ2-1 | TRBV6-6 | - | TRBD1 | TGTGCCAGCAGTTACTCGAACAGGGGGCCTTACAATGAGCAGTTCTTC | CASSYSNRGPYNEQFF